The rows below give T cell receptor beta chains drawn from one sample of a study of blood T cell repertoires in COVID-19. Sequenced by immunoSEQ multiplex PCR; TCRdb stores in-frame clones only, minus some. Found here are more than 300,000 clones, about 90% of them singletons; the top ten hold roughly 2%. The specimen was PBMCs or T cells enriched from blood (not recorded which). Source of these receptors: a man aged 35 to 55 in a cohort exposed to, infected with or recovered from COVID-19 (not recorded which). The conserved cysteine and the conserved F or W are not part of the CDR3 here.

v_call	j_call	cdr3_length	cdr3_aa
TRBV29-1	TRBJ2-2	14	SAGTSGVIGDGELF
TRBV29-1	TRBJ2-1	11	SPRLAADNEQF
TRBV11-1	TRBJ1-1	12	ASSLNRGNTEAF
TRBV6-5	TRBJ2-3	11	ASRQGGTDTQY
TRBV6-4	TRBJ2-1	12	ASSEGGGSNEQF
TRBV29-1	TRBJ2-2	11	SASTGRAGELF
TRBV9	TRBJ2-7	13	ASSVATGRDYEQY
TRBV11-2	TRBJ2-3	14	ASSLDFAGGSDTQY
TRBV19	TRBJ2-1	13	ASSLTDRVFDEQF
TRBV14	TRBJ1-1	15	ASSPPKGVLMNTEAF
TRBV10-2	TRBJ2-7	12	ASSPSGRSHEQY
TRBV6-2/TRBV6-3	TRBJ1-1	11	ASSLGRYTEAF
TRBV5-4	TRBJ2-7	13	ASSLVGTKAHEQY
TRBV19	TRBJ1-2	14	ASSLTTGRHPYGYT
TRBV6-5	TRBJ1-2	13	ASSTLTGGNYGYT
TRBV7-8	TRBJ2-7	13	ASSLARLAVYEQY
TRBV10-2	TRBJ2-1	10	ASSEIAGIQF
TRBV11-2	TRBJ2-1	9	ASSRRDSEV